Described below is a single T cell receptor (beta chain) sequence and its context. Its antigen is undetermined. The data stem from a study of cytomegalovirus exposure and HLA in healthy donors. Study-level points and caveats: The listing of approximately 160 TCR beta chains classed them as cytomegalovirus-associated.

60 Vbeta and 13 Jbeta primers were used in PCR. In the original workflow: Unique TCR beta chains totaled roughly 80 million in a later count, with roughly 12 million of them shared. Clones were read by immunoSEQ multiplex PCR, and TCRdb kept only the in-frame ones, dropping some. D and trimming come from the DNA, and the V and J calls and clone size come from that table. Of approximately 190,000 clones listed, approximately 79% are singletons. The length of the CDR3 is 14 residues. J gave up 3 bases and V 1 base, and 3 bases lay outside the gene matches. In germline, CDR1 is LNHDA, CDR2 SQIVND (reference sequence).

The V and J genes are TRBV19 and TRBJ2-7, with 7 nucleotides matching TRBD1. Input material: PBMCs. The sequence came from a middle-aged man in good health and CMV-seropositive. The CDR3 DNA is TGTGCCAGTAGTATAGGCGGACAGGACTACGAGCAGTACTTC. The encoded protein is CASSIGGQDYEQYF.